The 9 T cell receptor beta chains below all came from one sample that was sequenced in a study of identical twins. Using its own MiXCR run on the 5' RACE reads, TCRdb lists one record per CDR3 protein. Of 400,000 to 500,000 distinct CDR3 sequences in the sample, about a fifth were seen once. Source material: naive T cells sorted from blood. Receptors originate from a man over 45 in good health.

J is TRBJ1-1 and V is TRBV7-9; a possible D gene is TRBD1 (6 bases). The V gene lost 1 base and the J gene lost 0 bases, with 15 bases spanning the gap. The CDR3 is 17 amino acids. Germline lookup yields CDR1 SEHNR and CDR2 FQNEAQ (reference sequence). The CDR3 region is CASSLEDSLILNTEAFF. The CDR3 region has the DNA TGTGCCAGCAGCTTAGAGGACAGCCTAATACTGAACACTGAAGCTTTCTTT.

The sample holds many counts of this clonotype. V and J are TRBV10-2 and TRBJ2-2; a possible D gene is TRBD1 (6 bases). The CDR3 loop spans 16 amino acids. Trimming removed 6 bases from V and 0 bases from J, with 14 bases in between. Germline assignment: CDR1 WSHSY and CDR2 SAAADI. In DNA form, the CDR3 reads TGCGCCAGCAGGGGGGCGGGCGACGCGAACACCGGGGAGCTGTTTTTT. It translates to CASRGAGDANTGELFF.

This clonotype was counted at least ten times. CDR3 bases: TGTGCCTCTTTAGGACTCGGCACAGATACGCAGTATTTT. It encodes CASLGLGTDTQYF. The chain combines TRBV10-3 with TRBJ2-3; D possibly corresponds to TRBD2 (5 bases). The germline V and J ends were trimmed by 11 bases and 1 base, with 13 bases remaining between them. The germline CDR1 and CDR2 sequences are ENHRY and SYGVKD. The CDR3 covers 13 residues.

V and J are TRBV5-6 and TRBJ1-5; maybe TRBD1 (5 bases). The V gene's germline CDR1 is SGHDT and CDR2 YYEEEE. Trimming pared 0 bases from V and 7 bases from J, leaving 11 bases between. CDR3 length: 14 amino acids. The CDR3 coding sequence is TGTGCCAGCAGCTTGGCAGGGACCTTCCAGCCCCAGCATTTT. This sequence encodes CASSLAGTFQPQHF.

The chain uses TRBV4-3 and TRBJ1-5, with D unresolved. V was shortened by 0 bases and J by 2 bases, with 5 bases between the two germline ends. Germline lookup yields CDR1 LGHNA and CDR2 YSLEER. There are 14 residues in the CDR3. This CDR3 reads CASSQDNGNQPQHF. The CDR3 nucleotides read TGCGCCAGCAGCCAAGACAACGGCAATCAGCCCCAGCATTTT.

The table lists this clonotype with a few counts. This chain links TRBV5-5 with TRBJ2-7, with D perhaps matching TRBD1 or TRBD2 (6 bases each). V gave up 1 base and J gave up 6 bases, with 17 bases separating them. CDR3 size: 15 residues. The V gene's germline CDR1 is SGHKS and CDR2 YYEKEE (reference sequence). As DNA, the CDR3 is TGTGCCAGCAGCTTGTCGGGGGCGCTCCTCAGCGAGCAGTACTTC. This encodes CASSLSGALLSEQYF.

The chain links TRBV3-1 to TRBJ2-5; possible D gene TRBD2, 5 bases. CDR1 and CDR2 from the germline V gene are LGHDT and YNNKEL (reference sequence). V dropped 3 bases and J dropped 4 bases, with 9 bases sitting between them. CDR3 length: 13 residues. The CDR3 sequence is CASSHRERETQYF. The CDR3 coding sequence is TGTGCCAGCAGCCATAGGGAGCGAGAGACCCAGTACTTC.

This clonotype occurred a few times. V gene TRBV5-1 combines with J gene TRBJ1-1, with TRBD1 as a possible D gene (6 bases). The CDR3 has 12 residues. The V end was cut by 5 bases, the J end by 5 bases, with 10 bases between. Germline lookup yields CDR1 SGHRS and CDR2 YFSETQ. The CDR3 DNA reads TGCGCCAGCAGAACTACAGGGACTGAAGCTTTCTTT. It specifies CASRTTGTEAFF.

The V gene is TRBV5-1, the J gene TRBJ2-3; tentative D call: TRBD2 (6 bases). Germline V gene lookup returns CDR1 SGHRS and CDR2 YFSETQ. This CDR3 has 12 residues. Trimming took off 5 bases at V and 8 bases at J, with 12 bases between the two ends. This CDR3 reads CASRGDWPTQYF. In DNA form, the CDR3 reads TGCGCCAGCAGGGGGGACTGGCCTACGCAGTATTTT.